One sample yielded the 32 T cell receptor beta chains listed below, sequenced in a study of blood T cell repertoires in COVID-19. The table came from immunoSEQ multiplex PCR; TCRdb's copy has only in-frame clones and leaves some out. The sample holds 200,000 to 250,000 clones; roughly 90% are singletons and the top ten take about 3.1%. Input material: PBMCs or T cells enriched from blood (not recorded which). The receptors derive from a woman in her forties or fifties in a cohort exposed to, infected with or recovered from COVID-19 (not recorded which).

The CDR3 protein is CASSPRGRETQYF. CDR3 sequence (DNA): TGTGCCAGCTCACCACGTGGCAGGGAGACCCAGTACTTC. The V gene is TRBV18, the J gene TRBJ2-5; D is uncertain. V was cut by 1 base and J by 5 bases, with 8 bases left in between. This CDR3 spans 13 amino acids. Germline values: CDR1 KGHSH, CDR2 LQKENI. The full variable domain, in which reference TRBV18 and TRBJ2-5 provide the parts outside the CDR3, is NAGVMQNPRHLVRRRGQEARLRCSPMKGHSHVYWYRQLPEEGLKFMVYLQKENIIDESGMPKERFSAEFPKEGPSILRIQQVVRGDSAAYFCASSPRGRETQYFGPGTRLLVL.

In regard to this clone: Other DNA sequences in this sample translate to the same CDR3. CDR3 in amino acids: CASSVNRVGNTIYF. The CDR3 DNA reads TGTGCCAGCAGCGTAAACAGGGTTGGAAACACCATATATTTT. This chain connects TRBV9 to TRBJ1-3, with D maybe TRBD1 (6 bases). In germline, CDR1 is SGDLS, CDR2 YYNGEE. The V end lost 1 base, the J end lost 3 bases, and 8 bases lay between the germline ends. The CDR3 extends over 14 amino acids.

The CDR3 is CAITKTGGNYGYTF. In DNA, the CDR3 is TGTGCCATAACCAAAACAGGGGGAAACTATGGCTACACCTTC. V usage is TRBV10-3 and J usage is TRBJ1-2; 8 bases fit TRBD1. Germline V gene lookup returns CDR1 ENHRY and CDR2 SYGVKD. The CDR3 consists of 14 residues. V was clipped by 9 bases and J by 2 bases; unmatched bases: 8.

This clone has at least ten counts. In DNA, the CDR3 is TGTGCCAGTAGTTCGCCCCCGGGACAGAAGAATTCACCCCTCCACTTT. It encodes CASSSPPGQKNSPLHF. The chain carries TRBV19 and TRBJ1-6; 7 bases align to TRBD1. The length of the CDR3 is 16 residues. The germline gives CDR1 LNHDA, CDR2 SQIVND (reference sequence). The V gene end was trimmed by 5 bases and the J gene end by 7 bases; junction bases not matched to a gene: 11.

The rearrangement uses TRBV7-2 and TRBJ1-2, with 7 bases identical to TRBD1. CDR1 and CDR2 from the germline V gene are SGHTA and FQGNSA. The V gene end was trimmed by 5 bases and the J gene end by 2 bases; junction bases not matched to a gene: 8. This CDR3 has 15 amino acids. DNA for the CDR3: TGTGCCAGCAGCGCGGGACAGACGACCAACTATGGCTACACCTTC. Its protein is CASSAGQTTNYGYTF. The whole variable domain, remainder taken from reference TRBV7-2 and TRBJ1-2, is GAGVSQSPSNKVTEKGKDVELRCDPISGHTALYWYRQSLGQGLEFLIYFQGNSAPDKSGLPSDRFSAERTGGSVSTLTIQRTQQEDSAVYLCASSAGQTTNYGYTFGSGTRLTVV.

This chain uses TRBV2 with TRBJ2-5; possible D gene TRBD2, 5 bases. In germline, CDR1 is SNHLY, CDR2 FYNNEI. The CDR3 sequence is 10 residues long. Trimming pared 6 bases from V and 9 bases from J, leaving 8 bases between. The DNA of the CDR3 is TGTGCCAGCAGCAGGACTTCCCAGTACTTC. Translating it yields CASSRTSQYF.

This chain uses TRBV2 with TRBJ2-7; 7 bases are a match to TRBD2. Germline assignment: CDR1 SNHLY and CDR2 FYNNEI. The J segment lost 3 bases and the V segment lost 4 bases, leaving 6 bases of the junction unmatched. This CDR3 is 14 amino acids long. The CDR3 sequence: CASSGRLAGYEQYF. The DNA for the CDR3 is TGTGCCAGCAGTGGGAGACTAGCAGGCTACGAGCAGTACTTC.

The rearrangement links TRBV27 to TRBJ2-7, with 9 nucleotides matching TRBD1. V lost 6 bases, J lost 4 bases, and 13 bases stayed unmatched. Germline-derived CDR1 and CDR2 are MNHEY and SMNVEV (reference sequence). The length of the CDR3 is 16 residues. CDR3 residues: CASSLTGGSIVYEQYF. The CDR3 DNA reads as TGTGCCAGCAGCCTAACAGGGGGCTCTATTGTATACGAGCAGTACTTC.

This clone was counted once. This sequence joins TRBV4-3 and TRBJ1-2; tentative D call: TRBD1 (5 bases). The CDR3 loop spans 14 amino acids. CDR1 LGHNA and CDR2 YSLEER come from the germline V gene. V lost 3 bases and J 2 bases, leaving 10 bases between the germline ends. CDR3 bases: TGCGCCAGCAGCCACGCGGAGGGGAACTATGGCTACACCTTC. It is translated as CASSHAEGNYGYTF.

This sequence joins TRBV28 and TRBJ1-1; 7 nucleotides match TRBD1. The CDR3 sequence is 19 residues long. V lost 6 bases and J lost 4; bases outside the gene matches: 23. Looked up from germline, CDR1 is MDHEN and CDR2 is SYDVKM. CDR3 coding DNA: TGTGCCAGCAGGAGGGGATTGAGACAGGGTTTAAGAGTGGGCACTGAAGCTTTCTTT. This encodes CASRRGLRQGLRVGTEAFF.

This clone was counted only a few times. The junction departs from the called germline gene at one end, perhaps through a read error. The rearrangement links TRBV10-3 to TRBJ1-1; D not certain. The CDR3 runs 15 residues. Germline V lookup: CDR1 ENHRY, CDR2 SYGVKD. The chain's CDR3 is CAISPTGFRNSEAFF. The CDR3 region has the DNA TGTGCCATCAGTCCCACGGGATTTAGGAACTCTGAAGCTTTCTTT.

The rearrangement joins TRBV14 to TRBJ1-3, with D perhaps TRBD1 (5 bases). CDR3 length equals 15 residues. CDR1 and CDR2 (germline): SGHDN, FVKESK. V was cut by 2 bases and J by 2 bases, with 10 bases left in between. CDR3 bases: TGTGCCAGCAGCCAATTCAGGGTGGCTGGAAACACCATATATTTT. Translation: CASSQFRVAGNTIYF. Together with reference TRBV14 and TRBJ1-3, the CDR3 gives the full variable domain: EAGVTQFPSHSVIEKGQTVTLRCDPISGHDNLYWYRRVMGKEIKFLLHFVKESKQDESGMPNNRFLAERTGGTYSTLKVQPAELEDSGVYFCASSQFRVAGNTIYFGEGSWLTVV.

The V call is TRBV7-6, the J call TRBJ1-3; D is undetermined. The CDR3 runs to 16 residues. Trimming removed 1 base from V and 0 bases from J, with 10 bases in between. The germline CDR1 and CDR2 sequences are SGHVS and FNYEAQ. Here the CDR3 reads CASSLVGGFSGNTIYF. CDR3 DNA sequence: TGTGCCAGCAGCTTAGTTGGCGGCTTCTCTGGAAACACCATATATTTT.

The CDR3 here is CASSEEVGEISETQYF. Here the CDR3 DNA reads TGTGCCAGCAGCGAGGAGGTCGGGGAAATAAGCGAGACCCAGTACTTC. The J gene is TRBJ2-5, the V gene TRBV2; TRBD2 might be the D (5 bases). The CDR3 has 16 residues. Germline loops: CDR1 SNHLY, CDR2 FYNNEI. Trimming took off 6 bases at V and 5 bases at J, with 22 bases between the two ends. The full variable domain, with the rest looked up from reference TRBV2 and TRBJ2-5, is EPEVTQTPSHQVTQMGQEVILRCVPISNHLYFYWYRQILGQKVEFLVSFYNNEISEKSEIFDDQFSVERPDGSNFTLKIRSTKLEDSAMYFCASSEEVGEISETQYFGPGTRLLVL.

This clone is a singleton in its sample. This chain links TRBV4-3 with TRBJ2-7; 8 bases map to TRBD2. The V gene end was trimmed by 6 bases and the J gene end by 1 base; junction bases not matched to a gene: 5. The CDR3 is 14 amino acids. Germline V CDR1 and CDR2: LGHNA, YSLEER. CDR3 in DNA: TGCGCCAGCAGTTGGCTAGCGGGTTCCTACGAGCAGTACTTC. It codes for CASSWLAGSYEQYF.

The rearrangement uses TRBV25-1 and TRBJ2-3; 8 positions agree with TRBD1. This CDR3 is 14 amino acids long. J gave up 2 bases and V 7 bases, and 5 bases lay outside the gene matches. CDR1 and CDR2 (germline): MGHDK, SYGVNS. CDR3: CASNSDRDTDTQYF. DNA of the CDR3: TGTGCCAGCAATTCGGACAGGGACACAGATACGCAGTATTTT.

CDR3 coding DNA: TGTGCCAGCAGCAGCGGTACATCCCGGAGCAATCAGCCCCAGCATTTT. Residues: CASSSGTSRSNQPQHF. The gene calls are TRBV4-2 and TRBJ1-5; D unclear. Germline CDR1 reads LGHNA; CDR2 reads YNFKEQ. The CDR3 length is 16 residues. V gave up 5 bases and J gave up 1 base, with 15 bases separating them.

The rearrangement joins TRBV28 to TRBJ2-3; a weak D match, TRBD1 (7 bases). This CDR3 has 15 residues. The V gene lost 9 bases and the J gene lost 3 bases, with 19 bases spanning the gap. CDR1 and CDR2 from the germline V gene are MDHEN and SYDVKM. In DNA form, the CDR3 reads TGTGCCAGTCTCGACAGCAGGGGGGCAACAGATACGCAGTATTTT. It yields the protein CASLDSRGATDTQYF.

The chain recombines TRBV12-3 or TRBV12-4 with TRBJ2-7; 8 bases line up with TRBD1. V lost 6 bases, J lost 6 bases, and 4 bases stayed unmatched. The CDR3 contains 12 residues. The chain's CDR3 is CASSLTGGEQYF. Here the CDR3 DNA reads TGTGCCAGCAGCCTAACAGGGGGCGAGCAGTACTTC.

The genes are TRBV5-8 and TRBJ1-1; 8 bases are shared with TRBD1. This CDR3 spans 13 amino acids. V gave up 2 bases and J gave up 10 bases; unmatched junction bases: 7. The germline CDR1 and CDR2 sequences are SGHTS and YDEGEE. This CDR3 reads CASSFGQGLPAFF. The CDR3 coding sequence is TGTGCCAGCAGCTTTGGACAGGGACTGCCAGCTTTCTTT. The full variable domain, in which reference TRBV5-8 and TRBJ1-1 provide the parts outside the CDR3, is EAGVTQSPTHLIKTRGQQATLRCSPISGHTSVYWYQQALGLGLQFLLWYDEGEERNRGNFPPRFSGRQFPNYSSELNVNALELEDSALYLCASSFGQGLPAFFGQGTRLTVV.

V and J are TRBV2 and TRBJ1-2; no reliable D call. Trimming took 10 bases from V and 2 from J, leaving 14 bases between them. Germline V gene lookup returns CDR1 SNHLY and CDR2 FYNNEI. The length of the CDR3 is 13 residues. As DNA, the CDR3 is TGTGCCATTTACGACATCCCGAACTATGGCTACACCTTC. Its protein is CAIYDIPNYGYTF.

V is TRBV5-4 and J is TRBJ2-1, with TRBD1 matching over 9 bases. Germline CDR1 is SGHNT and CDR2 is YYREEE (reference sequence). V was clipped by 4 bases and J by 2 bases; unmatched bases: 10. This CDR3 has 17 amino acids. CDR3 amino acids: CASSRRGQGVAYNEQFF. The CDR3 bases are TGTGCCAGCAGCCGGAGGGGACAGGGTGTCGCCTACAATGAGCAGTTCTTC.

A remark on this clone: This CDR3 is also generated by other DNA sequences in the sample. This rearrangement joins TRBV7-2 to TRBJ2-7; 9 bases match TRBD1. The germline V gene encodes CDR1 SGHTA and CDR2 FQGNSA. Trimming removed 5 bases from V and 3 bases from J; junction bases left unmatched: 5. This CDR3 is built from 14 residues. The CDR3 DNA is TGTGCCAGCAGCCCGGGGACAGGGATCTACGAGCAGTACTTC. Translating it yields CASSPGTGIYEQYF.

This sequence joins TRBV6-6 and TRBJ1-3; 12 nucleotides align to TRBD1. The CDR3 loop spans 22 amino acids. Looked up from germline, CDR1 is MNHNY and CDR2 is SVGAGI (reference sequence). Trimming at V came to 5 bases and at J to 2 bases, leaving 22 bases not matched to a gene. CDR3 region: CASSRRPGQGASRKNPGNTIYF. DNA of the CDR3: TGTGCCAGCAGTCGGAGGCCGGGACAGGGGGCGAGTAGAAAGAATCCTGGAAACACCATATATTTT.

The CDR3 loop is CASSVDNLGVEQFF. CDR3 coding DNA: TGTGCCAGCAGCGTAGACAACCTAGGGGTTGAGCAGTTCTTC. The chain couples TRBV9 to TRBJ2-1; tentative D call: TRBD1 (5 bases). The germline V gene encodes CDR1 SGDLS and CDR2 YYNGEE. Trimming pared 0 bases from V and 9 bases from J, leaving 13 bases between. There are 14 residues in the CDR3. Full variable domain (missing parts from reference TRBV9 and TRBJ2-1): DSGVTQTPKHLITATGQRVTLRCSPRSGDLSVYWYQQSLDQGLQFLIQYYNGEERAKGNILERFSAQQFPDLHSELNLSSLELGDSALYFCASSVDNLGVEQFFGPGTRLTVL.

This clone has just a few counts. Other DNA sequences in this specimen translate into the identical CDR3. The chain employs TRBV5-1 and TRBJ1-1; D gene ambiguous. Germline lookup yields CDR1 SGHRS and CDR2 YFSETQ. V lost 4 bases, J lost 3 bases, and 13 bases lay in between. The CDR3 length is 14 residues. CDR3 coding DNA: TGCGCCAGCAGCCTCCGGGGAGCTGACACTGAAGCTTTCTTT. This codes for CASSLRGADTEAFF.

The CDR3 region is CASSLRPGQGWYGYTF. In DNA, the CDR3 is TGTGCCAGCAGCTTGCGTCCGGGACAGGGGTGGTATGGCTACACCTTC. The V and J genes are TRBV5-5 and TRBJ1-2; TRBD1 agrees at 10 bases. Germline CDR1 is SGHKS and CDR2 is YYEKEE (reference sequence). V shed 1 base, J shed 5 bases, and the junction held 8 bases outside the gene matches. The CDR3 spans 16 residues.

V is TRBV4-3 and J is TRBJ2-2; D is undetermined. The CDR3 is made up of 15 amino acids. Looked up from germline, CDR1 is LGHNA and CDR2 is YSLEER. V was pared by 1 base and J by 2 bases, with 8 bases between. The CDR3 region has the DNA TGCGCCAGCAGCCAAGCCCAGATTAACACCGGGGAGCTGTTTTTT. This gives the protein CASSQAQINTGELFF.

V and J are TRBV30 and TRBJ1-3; D gene unclear. The CDR3 covers 12 residues. V lost 5 bases to trimming and J lost 0 bases, with 5 bases between them. Germline V lookup: CDR1 GTSNPN, CDR2 SVGIG (reference sequence). CDR3 region: CAWGHSGNTIYF. CDR3 DNA: TGTGCCTGGGGCCACTCTGGAAACACCATATATTTT.

The CDR3 protein is CASRRTQGPPEQFF. In nucleotides, the CDR3 is TGTGCCAGTAGACGGACCCAGGGGCCCCCAGAGCAGTTCTTC. The rearrangement joins TRBV19 to TRBJ2-1, with D possibly being TRBD1 (6 bases). The germline gives CDR1 LNHDA, CDR2 SQIVND (reference sequence). Deletions cut 6 bases from V and 10 bases from J, with 19 bases between. The CDR3 has 14 residues.

This chain joins TRBV5-1 and TRBJ1-3; tentative D call: TRBD1 (5 bases). The CDR3 runs 16 residues. Germline V gene data show CDR1 as SGHRS and CDR2 as YFSETQ. Trimming removed 0 bases from V and 4 bases from J, with 14 bases in between. DNA for the CDR3: TGCGCCAGCAGCTTGGTGTCGGGGGACCGCGGAAACACCATATATTTT. This sequence encodes CASSLVSGDRGNTIYF.

The rearrangement links TRBV3-1 (or the pseudogene TRBV3-2) to TRBJ2-2; no definite D call. Trimming pared 2 bases from V and 1 base from J, leaving 11 bases between. Germline values: CDR1 LGHDT, CDR2 YNNKEL (reference sequence). The CDR3 totals 16 residues. CDR3 amino acids: CASSQNSLLNTGELFF. CDR3 coding DNA: TGTGCCAGCAGCCAAAATAGTCTACTGAACACCGGGGAGCTGTTTTTT.